This T cell receptor (beta chain) originates from a study of blood T cell repertoires in COVID-19. V trimming: 2 bases; J trimming: 7 bases; junction bases outside the gene matches: 2. The CDR3 has 12 residues. CDR1 and CDR2 from the germline V gene are SGHDT and YYEEEE. Repertoires were generated with immunoSEQ multiplex PCR, while TCRdb's copy carries only in-frame clones and drops some. The sample yields some 150,000 clones, about 85% seen once. This clonotype was sampled from a human donor in a cohort sampled during active COVID-19. This chain connects TRBV5-6 to TRBJ1-2; TRBD1 matches at 7 bases. Specimen: peripheral blood. CDR3 DNA sequence: TGTGCCAGCAGCTTCGGACAGGCTGGCTACACCTTC. Translating it yields CASSFGQAGYTF.